This T cell receptor (beta chain) was retrieved from a study of blood T cell repertoires in COVID-19. Study information: Samples representing acute and convalescent COVID-19 were sourced from the United States, Italy and Spain.

The CDR3 is made up of 14 amino acids. Germline V gene sequence: CDR1 MDHEN, CDR2 SYDVKM. Trimming pared 2 bases from V and 1 base from J, leaving 9 bases between. Authors' data handling: Reference gene primer amplification in the assay estimated nucleated cell counts. Here immunoSEQ multiplex PCR was the method, and the copy in TCRdb shows in-frame clones only, minus some. That table furnishes V, J and clone size, whereas the DNA furnished D and trimming. The sample yields about 200,000 clones, 70% to 90% seen once. This receptor was taken from an elderly woman with acute or convalescent COVID-19. The sequenced sample consisted of peripheral blood. V and J are TRBV28 and TRBJ2-7, with D unclear. The CDR3 DNA is TGTGCCAGCAGTTTACTGTCAACTTCCTACGAGCAGTACTTC. Translated: CASSLLSTSYEQYF.